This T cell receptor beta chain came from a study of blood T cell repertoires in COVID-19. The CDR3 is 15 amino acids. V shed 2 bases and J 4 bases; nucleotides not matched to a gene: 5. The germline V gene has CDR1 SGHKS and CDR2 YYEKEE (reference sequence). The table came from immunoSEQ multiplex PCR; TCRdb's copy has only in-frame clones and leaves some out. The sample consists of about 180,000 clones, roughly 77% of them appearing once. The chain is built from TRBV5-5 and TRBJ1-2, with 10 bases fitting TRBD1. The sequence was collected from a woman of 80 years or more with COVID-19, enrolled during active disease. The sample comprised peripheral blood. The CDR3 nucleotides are TGTGCCAGCAGCTTTGGGGACAGGGGTCTCTATGGCTACACCTTC. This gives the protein CASSFGDRGLYGYTF.